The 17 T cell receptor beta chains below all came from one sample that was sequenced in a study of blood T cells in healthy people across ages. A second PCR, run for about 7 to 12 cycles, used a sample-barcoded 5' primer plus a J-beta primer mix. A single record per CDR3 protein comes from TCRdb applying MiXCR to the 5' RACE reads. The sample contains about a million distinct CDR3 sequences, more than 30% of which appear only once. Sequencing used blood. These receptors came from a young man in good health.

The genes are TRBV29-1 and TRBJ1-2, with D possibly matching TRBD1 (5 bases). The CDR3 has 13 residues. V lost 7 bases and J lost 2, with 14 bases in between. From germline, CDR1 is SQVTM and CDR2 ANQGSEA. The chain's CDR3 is CSAPDGGNYGYTF. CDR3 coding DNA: TGCAGCGCCCCGGACGGGGGAAACTATGGCTACACCTTC.

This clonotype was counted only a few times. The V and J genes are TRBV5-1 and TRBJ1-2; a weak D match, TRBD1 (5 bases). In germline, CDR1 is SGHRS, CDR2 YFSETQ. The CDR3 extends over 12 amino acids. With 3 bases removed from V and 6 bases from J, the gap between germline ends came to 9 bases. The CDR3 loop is CASSSLGDGYTF. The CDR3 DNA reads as TGCGCCAGCAGCTCGTTGGGGGATGGCTACACCTTC.

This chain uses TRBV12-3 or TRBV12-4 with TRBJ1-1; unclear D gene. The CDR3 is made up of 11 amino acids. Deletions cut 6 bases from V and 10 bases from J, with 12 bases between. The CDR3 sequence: CASRVGPGAFF. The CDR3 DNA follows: TGTGCCAGCAGGGTGGGTCCCGGAGCTTTCTTT.

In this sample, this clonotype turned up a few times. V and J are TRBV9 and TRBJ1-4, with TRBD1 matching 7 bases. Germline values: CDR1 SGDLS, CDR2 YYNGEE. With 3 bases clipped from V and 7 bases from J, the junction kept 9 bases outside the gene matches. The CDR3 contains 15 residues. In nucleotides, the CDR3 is TGTGCCAGCAGCGGTAGACAGGGTGTCGGTGAAAAACTGTTTTTT. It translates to CASSGRQGVGEKLFF.

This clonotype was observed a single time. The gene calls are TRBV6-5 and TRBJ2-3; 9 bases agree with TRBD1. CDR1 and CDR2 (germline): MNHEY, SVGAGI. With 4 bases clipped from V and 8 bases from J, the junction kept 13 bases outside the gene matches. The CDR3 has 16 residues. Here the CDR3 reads CASSSPDRGGGGTQYF. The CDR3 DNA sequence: TGTGCCAGCAGTTCCCCGGACAGGGGCGGAGGAGGTACGCAGTATTTT.

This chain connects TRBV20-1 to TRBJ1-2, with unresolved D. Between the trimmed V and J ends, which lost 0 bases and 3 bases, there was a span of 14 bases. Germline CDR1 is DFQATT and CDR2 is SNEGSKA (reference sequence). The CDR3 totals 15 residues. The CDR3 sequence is CSARDEEGMDYGYTF. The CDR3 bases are TGCAGTGCTAGAGATGAGGAGGGAATGGACTATGGCTACACCTTC.

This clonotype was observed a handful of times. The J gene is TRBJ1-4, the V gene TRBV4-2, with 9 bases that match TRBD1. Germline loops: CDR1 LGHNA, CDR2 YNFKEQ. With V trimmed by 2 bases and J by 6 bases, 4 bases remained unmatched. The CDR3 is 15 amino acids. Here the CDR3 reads CASSQLGQGDEKLFF. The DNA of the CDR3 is TGTGCCAGCAGCCAACTGGGACAGGGAGATGAAAAACTGTTTTTT.

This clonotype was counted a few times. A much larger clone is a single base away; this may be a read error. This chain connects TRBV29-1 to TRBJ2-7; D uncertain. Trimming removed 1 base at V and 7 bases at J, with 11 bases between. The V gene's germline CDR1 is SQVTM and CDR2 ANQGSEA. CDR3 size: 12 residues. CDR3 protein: CSVEVRWDEQYF. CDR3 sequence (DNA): TGCAGCGTTGAAGTTAGATGGGATGAGCAGTACTTC.

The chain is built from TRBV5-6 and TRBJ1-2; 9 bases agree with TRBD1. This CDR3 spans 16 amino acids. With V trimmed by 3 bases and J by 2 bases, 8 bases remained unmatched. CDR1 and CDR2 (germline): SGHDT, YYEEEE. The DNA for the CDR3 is TGTGCCAGCAGCTCGGGGACAGGGACTTTAAACTATGGCTACACCTTC. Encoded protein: CASSSGTGTLNYGYTF.

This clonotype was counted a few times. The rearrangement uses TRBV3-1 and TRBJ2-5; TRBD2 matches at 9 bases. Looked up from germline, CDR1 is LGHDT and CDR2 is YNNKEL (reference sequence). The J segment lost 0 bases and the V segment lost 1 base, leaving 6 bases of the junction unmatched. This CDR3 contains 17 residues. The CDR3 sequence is CASSQVGLAGDQETQYF. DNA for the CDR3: TGTGCCAGCAGCCAAGTGGGTTTAGCGGGGGACCAAGAGACCCAGTACTTC.

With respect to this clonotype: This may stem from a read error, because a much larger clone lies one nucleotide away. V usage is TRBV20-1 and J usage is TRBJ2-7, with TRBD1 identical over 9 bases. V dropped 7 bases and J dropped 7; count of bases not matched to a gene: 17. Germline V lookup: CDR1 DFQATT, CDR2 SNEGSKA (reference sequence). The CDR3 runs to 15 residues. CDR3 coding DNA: TGCAGTGTCCCGACAGGGGGAAGCTCCTACAATGAGCAGTACTTC. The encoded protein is CSVPTGGSSYNEQYF.

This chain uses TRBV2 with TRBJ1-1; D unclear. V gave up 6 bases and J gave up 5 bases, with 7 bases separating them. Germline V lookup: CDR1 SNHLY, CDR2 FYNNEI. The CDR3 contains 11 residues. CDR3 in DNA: TGTGCCAGCAGGGTAGTAACTGAAGCTTTCTTT. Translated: CASRVVTEAFF.

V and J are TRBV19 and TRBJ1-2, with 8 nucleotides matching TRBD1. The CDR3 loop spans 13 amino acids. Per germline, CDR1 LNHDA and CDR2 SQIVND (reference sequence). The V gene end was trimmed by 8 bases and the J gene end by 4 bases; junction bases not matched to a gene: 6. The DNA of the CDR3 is TGTGCCAGTGCAGGACAGGGCGGCTATGGCTACACCTTC. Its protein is CASAGQGGYGYTF.

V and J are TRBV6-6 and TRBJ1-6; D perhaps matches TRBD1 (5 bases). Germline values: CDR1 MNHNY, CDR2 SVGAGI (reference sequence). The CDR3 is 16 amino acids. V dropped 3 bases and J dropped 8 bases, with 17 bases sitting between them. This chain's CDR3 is CASSYGGMGWDSPLHF. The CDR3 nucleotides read TGTGCCAGCAGTTATGGGGGGATGGGGTGGGATTCACCCCTCCACTTT.

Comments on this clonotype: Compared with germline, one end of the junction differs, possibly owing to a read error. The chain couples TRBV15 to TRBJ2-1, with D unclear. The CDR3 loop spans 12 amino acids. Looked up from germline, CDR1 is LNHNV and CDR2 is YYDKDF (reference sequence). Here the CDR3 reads CDTSPQSNEQFF. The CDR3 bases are TGTGACACCAGCCCACAAAGTAATGAGCAGTTCTTC.

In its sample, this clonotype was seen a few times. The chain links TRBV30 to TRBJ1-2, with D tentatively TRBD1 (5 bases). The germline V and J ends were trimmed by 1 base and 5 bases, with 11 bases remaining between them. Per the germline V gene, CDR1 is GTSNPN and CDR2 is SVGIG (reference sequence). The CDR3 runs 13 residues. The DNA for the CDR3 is TGTGCCTGGAGTGCCCAGACAGTGTATGGCTACACCTTC. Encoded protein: CAWSAQTVYGYTF.

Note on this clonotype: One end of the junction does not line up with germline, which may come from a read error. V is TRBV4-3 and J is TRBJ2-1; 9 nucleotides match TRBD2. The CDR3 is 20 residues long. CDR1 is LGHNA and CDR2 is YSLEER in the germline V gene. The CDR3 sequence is CANSQRTGTSRTTRYNEQFF. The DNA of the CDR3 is TGCGCCAACAGCCAACGCACCGGGACTAGCCGGACCACCCGTTACAATGAGCAGTTCTTC.